These 16 T cell receptor beta chains were all obtained from the same sample, sequenced in a study of T cells in localized non-small cell lung cancer. Profiling relied on immunoSEQ multiplex PCR, and the TCRdb table lists in-frame clones only, not all of them. Of about 2,100 clones listed, 20% to 25% are singletons. The specimen was lung tumor tissue, collected before any cancer treatment. The receptors come from a woman aged 40-70 years with stage I lung adenocarcinoma.

The genes are TRBV14 and TRBJ1-1; TRBD1 matches at 9 bases. Germline V gene sequence: CDR1 SGHDN, CDR2 FVKESK. Unmatched junction bases numbered 4, after V lost 4 bases and J lost 4 bases. The CDR3 runs to 14 residues. CDR3 coding DNA: TGTGCCAGCAGCCGGTTACAGGGGGCCACTGAAGCTTTCTTT. Protein product: CASSRLQGATEAFF.

This chain links TRBV28 with TRBJ2-1; tentative D call: TRBD1 (6 bases). V was cut by 6 bases and J by 1 base, with 13 bases left in between. Germline values: CDR1 MDHEN, CDR2 SYDVKM. There are 15 residues in the CDR3. CDR3 loop: CASSPQGGSYNEQFF. The CDR3, as DNA: TGTGCCAGCAGCCCTCAAGGGGGATCCTACAATGAGCAGTTCTTC.

This clone was found once. The CDR3 is CASGTATRNTIYF. The CDR3 DNA sequence: TGTGCCTCCGGGACTGCGACAAGAAACACCATATATTTT. The genes are TRBV7-2 and TRBJ1-3, with D possibly matching TRBD1 (5 bases). Looked up from germline, CDR1 is SGHTA and CDR2 is FQGNSA. V was trimmed by 11 bases and J by 5 bases, leaving 16 bases between them. This CDR3 has 13 amino acids. Full variable domain (remainder filled in from reference TRBV7-2 and TRBJ1-3): GAGVSQSPSNKVTEKGKDVELRCDPISGHTALYWYRQSLGQGLEFLIYFQGNSAPDKSGLPSDRFSAERTGGSVSTLTIQRTQQEDSAVYLCASGTATRNTIYFGEGSWLTVV.

This clone is judged large. V is TRBV11-3 and J is TRBJ1-4, with a tentative D call TRBD1 (6 bases). Germline CDR1 and CDR2: SGHNT and YENEEA. CDR3 length: 15 amino acids. Trimming removed 4 bases from V and 0 bases from J, with 9 bases in between. CDR3: CASSSWTATNEKLFF. In nucleotides, the CDR3 is TGTGCCAGCAGCTCCTGGACAGCAACTAATGAAAAACTGTTTTTT.

The J gene is TRBJ2-3, the V gene TRBV5-1; D remains ambiguous. V lost 6 bases and J lost 2, with 25 bases in between. From germline, CDR1 is SGHRS and CDR2 YFSETQ. The CDR3 totals 18 residues. The CDR3 coding sequence is TGCGCCAGCACGAGATTTGGGGTAGGGATCAGCCCCACAGATACGCAGTATTTT. Amino acid sequence: CASTRFGVGISPTDTQYF.

The chain combines TRBV19 with TRBJ2-2; no clear D gene. This CDR3 region has 16 residues. V lost 7 bases, J lost 3 bases, and 18 bases lay in between. Germline V gives CDR1 LNHDA, CDR2 SQIVND (reference sequence). Written as DNA, the CDR3 is TGTGCCAGTATTGAGTATTGGGGTAGGCACACCGGGGAGCTGTTTTTT. This codes for CASIEYWGRHTGELFF.

V usage is TRBV19 and J usage is TRBJ1-6; D is ambiguous. Germline CDR1 LNHDA, CDR2 SQIVND (reference sequence). Trimming left V 3 bases short and J 4 bases short, with 13 bases between. The CDR3 contains 16 residues. The CDR3 reads CASSMEGLGYNSPLHF. CDR3 in DNA: TGTGCCAGTAGTATGGAGGGCCTTGGGTATAATTCACCCCTCCACTTT.

This clone was detected only a few times. The chain carries TRBV28 and TRBJ1-4; D is unclear. The ends were cut back, 3 bases at V and 0 bases at J, with 8 bases in the middle. This CDR3 is 15 amino acids long. The germline V gene has CDR1 MDHEN and CDR2 SYDVKM. CDR3 sequence (DNA): TGTGCCAGCAGTTTGGGTCGGGCAACTAATGAAAAACTGTTTTTT. Its translation is CASSLGRATNEKLFF.

The chain combines TRBV11-3 with TRBJ1-1; tentative D call: TRBD1 (6 bases). The length of the CDR3 is 15 residues. CDR1 SGHNT and CDR2 YENEEA come from the germline V gene. The V and J ends lost 5 bases and 5 bases respectively, with 18 bases between them. The CDR3 loop reads CASSLTTGVITEAFF. The CDR3 nucleotides are TGTGCCAGCAGCCTTACGACAGGTGTAATTACTGAAGCTTTCTTT. The variable domain in full, with the rest retrieved from reference TRBV11-3 and TRBJ1-1, is EAGVVQSPRYKIIEKKQPVAFWCNPISGHNTLYWYLQNLGQGPELLIRYENEEAVDDSQLPKDRFSAERLKGVDSTLKIQPAELGDSAVYLCASSLTTGVITEAFFGQGTRLTVV.

The rearrangement links TRBV23-1 to TRBJ1-6, with 7 bases that match TRBD1. TRBV23-1 is an ORF, with its function uncertain. The CDR3 covers 13 residues. V was clipped by 5 bases and J by 8 bases; unmatched bases: 3. This chain's CDR3 is CASSNQGDSPLHF. Written as DNA, the CDR3 is TGCGCCAGCAGTAATCAGGGGGATTCACCCCTCCACTTT.

This clone was seen a handful of times. The chain combines TRBV15 with TRBJ1-1; tentative D call: TRBD1 (5 bases). The CDR3 extends over 15 amino acids. Trimming removed 0 bases from V and 6 bases from J, with 14 bases in between. Germline values: CDR1 LNHNV, CDR2 YYDKDF (reference sequence). The CDR3 DNA sequence: TGTGCCACCAGCAGAGATGTGGGAGGGGCTTCTGAAGCTTTCTTT. Translating gives CATSRDVGGASEAFF.

This clone is deemed medium-sized. J is TRBJ1-6 and V is TRBV30; 8 bases match TRBD1. The CDR3 is 15 amino acids. Germline trimming cut 0 bases from V and 9 bases from J; bases unmatched to any gene: 7. Germline-derived CDR1 and CDR2 are GTSNPN and SVGIG (reference sequence). In DNA, the CDR3 is TGTGCCTGGAGTGTTGGACAGGGCCGAGCTTCACCCCTCCACTTT. Translation gives CAWSVGQGRASPLHF.

This clone ranks as medium-sized. The chain combines TRBV11-3 with TRBJ2-7; D gene unclear. Looked up from germline, CDR1 is SGHNT and CDR2 is YENEEA. CDR3 length: 14 residues. Trimming stripped 3 bases from V and 3 bases from J, with 12 bases between. CDR3 in DNA: TGTGCCAGCAGCTTGGAGCCGGAAGACTACGAGCAGTACTTC. Protein sequence: CASSLEPEDYEQYF.

The rearrangement links TRBV28 to TRBJ1-5, with 8 bases that match TRBD1. Germline V gene data show CDR1 as MDHEN and CDR2 as SYDVKM. This CDR3 spans 15 amino acids. The V and J ends lost 9 bases and 7 bases, in that order; junction bases with no gene match: 14. CDR3: CASFKPGGGTQPQHF. The CDR3 nucleotides are TGTGCCAGTTTCAAACCAGGGGGCGGAACGCAGCCCCAGCATTTT. Together with reference TRBV28 and TRBJ1-5, the CDR3 gives the full variable domain: DVKVTQSSRYLVKRTGEKVFLECVQDMDHENMFWYRQDPGLGLRLIYFSYDVKMKEKGDIPEGYSVSREKKERFSLILESASTNQTSMYLCASFKPGGGTQPQHFGDGTRLSIL.

The chain recombines TRBV18 with TRBJ2-1; possible D gene TRBD1, 6 bases. Trimming took 0 bases from V and 9 from J, leaving 18 bases between them. This CDR3 is built from 16 residues. Germline-derived CDR1 and CDR2 are KGHSH and LQKENI. The CDR3 loop reads CASSPPQTGTVGEQFF. The CDR3 bases are TGTGCCAGCTCACCACCGCAGACAGGAACGGTGGGTGAGCAGTTCTTC.

The chain joins TRBV19 to TRBJ1-6; D not resolved. V lost 6 bases, J lost 7 bases, and 10 bases lay in between. The CDR3 has 13 amino acids. The germline V gene encodes CDR1 LNHDA and CDR2 SQIVND (reference sequence). CDR3 residues: CASSTQGNSPLHF. CDR3 bases: TGTGCCAGTAGCACTCAAGGGAATTCACCCCTCCACTTT.